This TCR beta chain comes out of a study of molecular identifiers for immune sequencing clone quantification. Germline CDR1 reads SGHTA; CDR2 reads FQGNSA. Trimming stripped 3 bases from V and 3 bases from J, with 9 bases between. This CDR3 spans 13 amino acids. In this sample, this clonotype turned up a few times. Each library that profiled naive CD8 cells came from 20,000 to 1,000,000 sorted cells with 10%, 30% or 50% RNA. TCRdb itself ran the PCR reads through MiXCR, one entry per CDR3 protein. The profile shows about 510,000 distinct CDR3 sequences, about 21% of them singletons. The rearrangement uses TRBV7-2 and TRBJ2-7; D is undetermined. This receptor was obtained from a human donor in good health. Some libraries in this study had Jurkat cell RNA spiked in. Sequencing was done on a sample of naive CD8+ T cells from blood, with Jurkat cell RNA spiked in. Specified subset: FACS-sorted CD8+CD4-CCR7+CD45RA+ naive T cells. CDR3 amino acids: CASSFDTNYEQYF. In DNA, the CDR3 is TGTGCCAGCAGCTTCGACACGAACTACGAGCAGTACTTC.